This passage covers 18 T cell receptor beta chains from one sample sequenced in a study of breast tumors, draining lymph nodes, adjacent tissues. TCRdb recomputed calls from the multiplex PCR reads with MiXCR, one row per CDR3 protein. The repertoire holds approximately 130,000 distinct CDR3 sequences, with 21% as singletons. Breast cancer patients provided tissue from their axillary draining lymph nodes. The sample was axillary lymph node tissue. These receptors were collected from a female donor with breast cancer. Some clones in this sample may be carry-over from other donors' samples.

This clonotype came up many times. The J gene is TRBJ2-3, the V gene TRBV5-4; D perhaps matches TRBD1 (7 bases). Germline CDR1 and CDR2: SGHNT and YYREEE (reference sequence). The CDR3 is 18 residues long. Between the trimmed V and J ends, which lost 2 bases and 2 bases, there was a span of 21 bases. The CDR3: CASSLTPAGRGHTDTQYF. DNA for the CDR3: TGTGCCAGCAGCTTAACCCCCGCGGGAAGGGGGCACACAGATACGCAGTATTTT.

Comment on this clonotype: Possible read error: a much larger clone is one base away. The CDR3 reads CAWESGTARNSPLHF. DNA for the CDR3: TGTGCCTGGGAATCCGGGACAGCCCGTAATTCACCCCTCCACTTT. The genes are TRBV30 and TRBJ1-6, with 7 bases lining up with TRBD1. The V gene end was trimmed by 5 bases and the J gene end by 6 bases; junction bases not matched to a gene: 10. This CDR3 region has 15 residues. CDR1 and CDR2 from the germline V gene are GTSNPN and SVGIG (reference sequence).

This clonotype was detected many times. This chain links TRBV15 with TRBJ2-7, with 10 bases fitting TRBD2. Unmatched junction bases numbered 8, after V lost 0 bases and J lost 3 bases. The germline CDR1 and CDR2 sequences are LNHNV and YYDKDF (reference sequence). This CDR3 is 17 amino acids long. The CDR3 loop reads CATSRDFLAGGGYEQYF. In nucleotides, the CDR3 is TGTGCCACCAGCAGAGATTTTTTAGCGGGAGGAGGCTACGAGCAGTACTTC.

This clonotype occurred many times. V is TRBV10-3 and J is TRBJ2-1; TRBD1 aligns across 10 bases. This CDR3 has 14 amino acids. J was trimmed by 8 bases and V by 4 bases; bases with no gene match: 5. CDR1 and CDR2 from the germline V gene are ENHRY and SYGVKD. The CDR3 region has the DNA TGTGCCATCAGTGGGACAGGGGGGACGCATGAGCAGTTCTTC. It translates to CAISGTGGTHEQFF.

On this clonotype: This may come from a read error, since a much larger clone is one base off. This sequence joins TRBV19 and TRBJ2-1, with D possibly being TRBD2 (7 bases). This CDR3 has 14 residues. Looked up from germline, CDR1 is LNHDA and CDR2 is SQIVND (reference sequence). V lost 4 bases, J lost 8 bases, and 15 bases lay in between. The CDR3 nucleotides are TGTGCCAGTAGTACCGAGGGGGGGGGGGATGAGCAGTTCTTC. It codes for CASSTEGGGDEQFF. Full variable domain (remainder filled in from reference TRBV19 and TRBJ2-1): DGGITQSPKYLFRKEGQNVTLSCEQNLNHDAMYWYRQDPGQGLRLIYYSQIVNDFQKGDIAEGYSVSREKKESFPLTVTSAQKNPTAFYLCASSTEGGGDEQFFGPGTRLTVL.

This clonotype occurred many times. The CDR3 spells CASSESSLAGEETQYF. The DNA for the CDR3 is TGTGCCAGCAGTGAATCATCACTAGCGGGAGAAGAGACCCAGTACTTC. J is TRBJ2-5 and V is TRBV6-1; 11 nucleotides match TRBD2. Losses at the gene ends were 2 bases for V and 3 bases for J; bases not matched to a gene: 5. Germline-derived CDR1 and CDR2 are MNHNS and SASEGT. This CDR3 contains 16 residues.

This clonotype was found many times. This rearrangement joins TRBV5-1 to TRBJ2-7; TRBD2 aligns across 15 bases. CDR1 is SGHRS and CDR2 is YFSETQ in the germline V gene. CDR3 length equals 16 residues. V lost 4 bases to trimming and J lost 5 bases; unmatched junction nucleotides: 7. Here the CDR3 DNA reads TGCGCCAGCAGCGCCAAGGGACTAGCGGGAGGTGACGAGCAGTACTTC. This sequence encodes CASSAKGLAGGDEQYF.

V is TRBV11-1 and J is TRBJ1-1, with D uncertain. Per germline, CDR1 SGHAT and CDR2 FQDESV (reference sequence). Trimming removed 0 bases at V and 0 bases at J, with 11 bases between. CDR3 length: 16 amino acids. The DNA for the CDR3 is TGTGCCAGCAGCTTAGCGGTTTCGGGAGTGAACACTGAAGCTTTCTTT. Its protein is CASSLAVSGVNTEAFF.

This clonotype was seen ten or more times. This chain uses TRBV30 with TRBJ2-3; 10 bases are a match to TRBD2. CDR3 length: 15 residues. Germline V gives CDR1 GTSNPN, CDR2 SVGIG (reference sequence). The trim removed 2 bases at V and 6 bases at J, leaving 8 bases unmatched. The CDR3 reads CAWSLASGSIDTQYF. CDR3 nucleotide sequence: TGTGCCTGGAGTTTGGCTAGCGGGAGTATCGATACGCAGTATTTT.

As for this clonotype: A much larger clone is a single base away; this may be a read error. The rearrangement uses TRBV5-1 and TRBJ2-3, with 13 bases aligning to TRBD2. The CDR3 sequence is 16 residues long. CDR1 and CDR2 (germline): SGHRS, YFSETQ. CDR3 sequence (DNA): TGCGCCAGCACCGAAGGACTAGCGGGAGTGACAGGTACGCAGTATTTT. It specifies CASTEGLAGVTGTQYF.

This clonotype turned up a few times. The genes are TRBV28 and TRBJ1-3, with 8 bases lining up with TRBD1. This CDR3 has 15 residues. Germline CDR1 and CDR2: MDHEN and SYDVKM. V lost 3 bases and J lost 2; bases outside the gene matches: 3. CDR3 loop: CASSFQGAAGNTIYF. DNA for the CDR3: TGTGCCAGCAGTTTCCAGGGGGCGGCTGGAAACACCATATATTTT.

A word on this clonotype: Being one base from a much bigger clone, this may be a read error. CDR3 coding DNA: TGTGCCAGCAGCCGACAGGGAAGGAGTTCACCCCTCCACTTT. Protein product: CASSRQGRSSPLHF. The chain uses TRBV6-5 and TRBJ1-6; 7 positions match TRBD1. The CDR3 runs to 14 residues. V shed 6 bases, J shed 9 bases, and the junction held 8 bases outside the gene matches. Germline CDR1 is MNHEY and CDR2 is SVGAGI.

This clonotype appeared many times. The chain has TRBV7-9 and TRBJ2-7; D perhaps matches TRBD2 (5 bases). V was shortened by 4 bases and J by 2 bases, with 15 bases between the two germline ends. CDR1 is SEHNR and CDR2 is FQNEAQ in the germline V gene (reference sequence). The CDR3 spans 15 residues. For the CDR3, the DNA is TGTGCCAGCAGCTATAAGGGCGGTAGCGCCTACGAGCAGTACTTC. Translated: CASSYKGGSAYEQYF.

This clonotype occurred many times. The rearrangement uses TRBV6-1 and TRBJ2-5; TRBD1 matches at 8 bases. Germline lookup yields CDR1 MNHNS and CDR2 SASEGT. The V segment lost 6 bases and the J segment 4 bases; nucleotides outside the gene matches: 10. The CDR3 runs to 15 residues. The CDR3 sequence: CASRNSQGAGETQYF. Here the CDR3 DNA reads TGTGCCAGCAGGAACAGTCAGGGGGCTGGAGAGACCCAGTACTTC.

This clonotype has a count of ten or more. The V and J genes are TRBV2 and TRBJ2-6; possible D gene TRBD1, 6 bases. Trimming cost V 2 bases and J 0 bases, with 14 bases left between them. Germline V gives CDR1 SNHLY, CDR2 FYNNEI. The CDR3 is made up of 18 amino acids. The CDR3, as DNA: TGTGCCAGCAGTGAATTTAGACAGGCGAACTCTGGGGCCAACGTCCTGACTTTC. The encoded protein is CASSEFRQANSGANVLTF.

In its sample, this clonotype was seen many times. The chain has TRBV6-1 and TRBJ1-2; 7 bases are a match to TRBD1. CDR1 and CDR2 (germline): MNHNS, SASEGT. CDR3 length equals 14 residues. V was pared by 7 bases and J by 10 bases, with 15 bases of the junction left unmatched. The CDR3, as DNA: TGTGCCAGCATCGAGAGGACAGGCCTCGGGCTCTACACCTTC. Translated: CASIERTGLGLYTF.

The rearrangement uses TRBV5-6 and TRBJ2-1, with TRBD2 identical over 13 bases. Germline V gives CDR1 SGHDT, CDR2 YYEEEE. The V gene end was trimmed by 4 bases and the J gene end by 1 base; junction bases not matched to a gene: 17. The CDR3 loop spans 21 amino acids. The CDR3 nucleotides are TGTGCCAGCAGCCCCGGACTAGCGGGAGTAAGTGGCCCTATATCCTACAATGAGCAGTTCTTC. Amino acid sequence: CASSPGLAGVSGPISYNEQFF.

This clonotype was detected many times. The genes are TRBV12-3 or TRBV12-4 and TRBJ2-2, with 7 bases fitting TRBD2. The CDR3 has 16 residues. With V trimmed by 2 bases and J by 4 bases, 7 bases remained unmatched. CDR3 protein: CASSLIQGGRTGELFF. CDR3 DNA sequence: TGTGCCAGCAGTTTAATCCAGGGAGGGCGCACCGGGGAGCTGTTTTTT.